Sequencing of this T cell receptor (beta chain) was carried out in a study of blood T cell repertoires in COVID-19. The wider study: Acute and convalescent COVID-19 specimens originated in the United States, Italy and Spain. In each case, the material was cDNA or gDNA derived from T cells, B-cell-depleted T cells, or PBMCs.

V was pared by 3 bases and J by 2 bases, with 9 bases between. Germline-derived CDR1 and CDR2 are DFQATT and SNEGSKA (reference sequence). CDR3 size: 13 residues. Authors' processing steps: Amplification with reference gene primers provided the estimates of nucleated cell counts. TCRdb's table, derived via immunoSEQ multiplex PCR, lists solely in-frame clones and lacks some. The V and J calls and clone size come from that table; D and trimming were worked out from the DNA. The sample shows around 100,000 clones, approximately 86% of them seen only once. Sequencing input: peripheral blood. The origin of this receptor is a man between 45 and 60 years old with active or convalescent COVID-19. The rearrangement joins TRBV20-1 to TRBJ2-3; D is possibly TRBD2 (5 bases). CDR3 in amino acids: CSASPGITDTQYF. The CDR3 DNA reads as TGCAGTGCTAGTCCGGGAATCACAGATACGCAGTATTTT.